The 4 T cell receptor beta chains below were found in one sample sequenced in a study of T-cell memory formation after mild COVID-19. TCRdb independently ran MiXCR on the 5' RACE reads; one entry per CDR3 protein. The sample gives fewer than 50,000 distinct CDR3 sequences, about 6.8% of which show up once; approximately 0.8% is in the top ten. The specimen was PBMCs or a T cell subset sorted from them (not recorded which). The receptor source for this set is an adult who had mild COVID-19 (a few samples of this study predate the infection). Cell type and time point are not known.

The chain employs TRBV5-1 and TRBJ2-7, with a weak D call TRBD1 (6 bases). The V end lost 4 bases, the J end lost 5 bases, and 16 bases lay between the germline ends. The CDR3 is made up of 14 amino acids. Germline CDR1 reads SGHRS; CDR2 reads YFSETQ. The CDR3 sequence: CASSPRTVSDEQYF. The CDR3 nucleotides are TGCGCCAGCAGCCCTAGGACAGTGAGCGACGAGCAGTACTTC.

This clonotype occurred many times. Here the CDR3 reads CATSRDRGAGNGEKLFF. In DNA, the CDR3 is TGTGCCACCAGCAGAGATAGGGGGGCAGGGAATGGTGAAAAACTGTTTTTT. The rearrangement joins TRBV15 to TRBJ1-4, with a weak D call TRBD1 (6 bases). The V gene lost 0 bases and the J gene lost 7 bases, with 18 bases spanning the gap. The CDR3 has 17 amino acids. Germline V gene lookup returns CDR1 LNHNV and CDR2 YYDKDF (reference sequence).

This clonotype was seen many times. The CDR3 loop reads CASRSGESLEQFF. The CDR3 DNA follows: TGTGCCAGCCGATCCGGGGAATCCCTTGAGCAGTTCTTC. The chain employs TRBV12-3 or TRBV12-4 and TRBJ2-1; D perhaps matches TRBD2 (5 bases). With 8 bases removed from V and 9 bases from J, the gap between germline ends came to 17 bases. CDR3 length: 13 amino acids.

This clonotype was counted at least ten times. The chain has TRBV19 and TRBJ2-3; 8 bases fit TRBD2. The CDR3 runs 14 residues. Unmatched junction bases numbered 4, after V lost 4 bases and J lost 4 bases. Germline lookup yields CDR1 LNHDA and CDR2 SQIVND (reference sequence). Here the CDR3 reads CASSSRGGADTQYF. The CDR3 coding sequence is TGTGCCAGTAGTAGCCGGGGGGGAGCAGATACGCAGTATTTT.